This T cell receptor (beta chain) appears in the sequencing data of a study of control samples from healthy donors and cancer patients. CDR1 is SGDLS and CDR2 is YYNGEE in the germline V gene. The CDR3 has 15 residues. The germline V and J ends were trimmed by 3 bases and 0 bases, with 9 bases remaining between them. Clones were read by immunoSEQ multiplex PCR, and TCRdb kept only the in-frame ones, dropping some. The table has approximately 160,000 clones, approximately 92% seen once. This clonotype was sampled from a woman aged 55-69 years in good health. This sequence joins TRBV9 and TRBJ1-4, with a tentative D call TRBD1 (5 bases). The source material was blood. The CDR3 loop reads CASSASRATNEKLFF. DNA of the CDR3: TGTGCCAGCAGCGCATCCAGGGCAACTAATGAAAAACTGTTTTTT.